This T cell receptor (beta chain) was obtained from a study of control samples from healthy donors and cancer patients. The CDR3 spans 11 residues. Germline V lookup: CDR1 DFQATT, CDR2 SNEGSKA (reference sequence). J was trimmed by 8 bases and V by 6 bases; bases with no gene match: 2. Sequencing was performed with immunoSEQ multiplex PCR; in TCRdb, only in-frame clones are kept and a portion is missing. The sample consists of under 300,000 clones, about four fifths of them appearing once. Sequencing was performed on PBMCs. The clonotype was recovered from a woman aged 55-70 years with lung cancer. The chain links TRBV20-1 to TRBJ1-2; 11 bases map to TRBD1. The chain's CDR3 is CSAGQGGGYTF. The CDR3 nucleotides read TGCAGTGCGGGACAGGGGGGCGGCTACACCTTC.